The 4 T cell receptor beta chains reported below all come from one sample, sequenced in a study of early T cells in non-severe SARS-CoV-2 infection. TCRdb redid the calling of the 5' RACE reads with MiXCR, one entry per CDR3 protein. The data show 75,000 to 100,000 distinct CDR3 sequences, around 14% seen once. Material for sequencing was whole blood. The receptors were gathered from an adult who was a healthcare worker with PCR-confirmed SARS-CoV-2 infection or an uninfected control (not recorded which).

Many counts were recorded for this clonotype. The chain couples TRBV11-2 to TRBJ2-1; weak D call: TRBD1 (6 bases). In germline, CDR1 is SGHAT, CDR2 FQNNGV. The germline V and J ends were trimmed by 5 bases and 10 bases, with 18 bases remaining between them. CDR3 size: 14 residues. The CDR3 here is CASSDAKWGREQFF. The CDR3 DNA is TGTGCCAGCAGCGACGCCAAATGGGGGCGCGAGCAGTTCTTC. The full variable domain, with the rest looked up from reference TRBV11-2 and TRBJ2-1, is EAGVAQSPRYKIIEKRQSVAFWCNPISGHATLYWYQQILGQGPKLLIQFQNNGVVDDSQLPKDRFSAERLKGVDSTLKIQPAKLEDSAVYLCASSDAKWGREQFFGPGTRLTVL.

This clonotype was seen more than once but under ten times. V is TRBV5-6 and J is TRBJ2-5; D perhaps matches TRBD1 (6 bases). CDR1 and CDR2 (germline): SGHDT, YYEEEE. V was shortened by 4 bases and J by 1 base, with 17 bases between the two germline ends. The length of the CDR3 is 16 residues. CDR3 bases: TGTGCCAGCAGCATTAAGCCGGGACATAGCCAAGAGACCCAGTACTTC. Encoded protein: CASSIKPGHSQETQYF.

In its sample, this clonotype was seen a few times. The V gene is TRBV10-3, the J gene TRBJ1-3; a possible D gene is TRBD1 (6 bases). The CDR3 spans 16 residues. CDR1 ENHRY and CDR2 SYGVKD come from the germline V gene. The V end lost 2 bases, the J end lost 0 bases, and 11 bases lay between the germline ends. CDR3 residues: CAISEKGDTSGNTIYF. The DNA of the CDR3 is TGTGCCATCAGTGAGAAAGGGGACACCTCTGGAAACACCATATATTTT.

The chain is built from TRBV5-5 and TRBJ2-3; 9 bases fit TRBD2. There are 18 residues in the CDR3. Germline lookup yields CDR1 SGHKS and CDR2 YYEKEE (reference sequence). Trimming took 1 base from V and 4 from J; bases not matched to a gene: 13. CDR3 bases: TGTGCCAGCAGCTTGCTGCGGGGGGGCGAAGTGGTGGCAGATACGCAGTATTTT. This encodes CASSLLRGGEVVADTQYF.